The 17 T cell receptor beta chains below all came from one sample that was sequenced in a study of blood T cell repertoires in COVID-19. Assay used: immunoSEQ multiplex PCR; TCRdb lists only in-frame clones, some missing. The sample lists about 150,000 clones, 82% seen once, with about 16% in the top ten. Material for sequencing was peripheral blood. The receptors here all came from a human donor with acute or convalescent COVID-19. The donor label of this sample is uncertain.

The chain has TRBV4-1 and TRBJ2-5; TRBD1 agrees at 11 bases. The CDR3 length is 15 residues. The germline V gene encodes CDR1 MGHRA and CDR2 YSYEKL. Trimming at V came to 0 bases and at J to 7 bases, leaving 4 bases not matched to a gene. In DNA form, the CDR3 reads TGCGCCAGCAGCCAAGATAGGGACAGGGGGGGGACCCAGTACTTC. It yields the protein CASSQDRDRGGTQYF.

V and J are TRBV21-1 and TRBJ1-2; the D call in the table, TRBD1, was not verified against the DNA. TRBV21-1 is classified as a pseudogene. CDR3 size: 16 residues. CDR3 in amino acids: CASSPPRGTGSYGYTF. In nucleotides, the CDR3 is TGTGCCAGCAGCCCCCCCCGGGGGACAGGGAGCTATGGCTACACCTTC.

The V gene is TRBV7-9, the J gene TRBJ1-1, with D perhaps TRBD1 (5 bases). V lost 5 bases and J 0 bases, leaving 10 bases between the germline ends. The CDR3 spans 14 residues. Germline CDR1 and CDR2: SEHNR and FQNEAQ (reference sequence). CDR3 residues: CASSVRQLNTEAFF. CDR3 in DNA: TGTGCCAGCAGCGTACGACAGTTGAACACTGAAGCTTTCTTT.

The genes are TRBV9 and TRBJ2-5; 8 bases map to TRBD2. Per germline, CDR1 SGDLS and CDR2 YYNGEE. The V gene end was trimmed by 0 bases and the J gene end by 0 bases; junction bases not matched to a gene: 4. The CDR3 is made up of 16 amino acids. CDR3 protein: CASSVAVAGNQETQYF. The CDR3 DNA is TGTGCCAGCAGCGTAGCTGTAGCGGGGAACCAAGAGACCCAGTACTTC. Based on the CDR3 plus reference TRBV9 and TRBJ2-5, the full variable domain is DSGVTQTPKHLITATGQRVTLRCSPRSGDLSVYWYQQSLDQGLQFLIQYYNGEERAKGNILERFSAQQFPDLHSELNLSSLELGDSALYFCASSVAVAGNQETQYFGPGTRLLVL.

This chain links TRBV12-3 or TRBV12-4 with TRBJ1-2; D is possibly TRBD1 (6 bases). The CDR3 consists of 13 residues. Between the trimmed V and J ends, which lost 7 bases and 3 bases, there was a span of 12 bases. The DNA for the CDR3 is TGTGCCAGCACCCCAGGGGCATACTATGGCTACACCTTC. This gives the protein CASTPGAYYGYTF.

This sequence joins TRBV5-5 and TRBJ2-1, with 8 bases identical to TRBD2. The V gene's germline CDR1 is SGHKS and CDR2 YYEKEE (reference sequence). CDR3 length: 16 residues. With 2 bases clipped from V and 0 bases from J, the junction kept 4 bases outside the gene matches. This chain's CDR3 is CASSLGGGSSYNEQFF. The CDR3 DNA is TGTGCCAGCAGCTTAGGCGGGGGGAGCTCCTACAATGAGCAGTTCTTC.

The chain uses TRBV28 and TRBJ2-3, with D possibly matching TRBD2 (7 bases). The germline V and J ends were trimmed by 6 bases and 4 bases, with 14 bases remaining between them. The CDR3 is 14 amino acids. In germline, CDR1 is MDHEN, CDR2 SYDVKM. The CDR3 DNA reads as TGTGCCAGCAGCCTGCCGGGGGGCGCAGATACGCAGTATTTT. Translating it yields CASSLPGGADTQYF.

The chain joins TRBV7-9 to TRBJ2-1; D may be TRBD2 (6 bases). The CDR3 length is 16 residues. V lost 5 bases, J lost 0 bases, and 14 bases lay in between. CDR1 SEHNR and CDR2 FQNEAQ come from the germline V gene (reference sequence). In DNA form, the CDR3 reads TGTGCCAGCAGCCCCCTCGGGGGACCCTCCTACAATGAGCAGTTCTTC. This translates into CASSPLGGPSYNEQFF.

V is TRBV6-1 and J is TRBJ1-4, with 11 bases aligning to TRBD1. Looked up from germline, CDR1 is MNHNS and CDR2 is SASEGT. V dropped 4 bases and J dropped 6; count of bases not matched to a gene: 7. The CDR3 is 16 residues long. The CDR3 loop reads CASSAAGQGADEKLFF. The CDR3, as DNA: TGTGCCAGCAGTGCGGCAGGACAGGGGGCTGATGAAAAACTGTTTTTT.

For the CDR3, the DNA is TGTGCCAGCAGCCTTAGCTTGGACAGGGCGGGAAACACCATATATTTT. Its translation: CASSLSLDRAGNTIYF. V and J are TRBV9 and TRBJ1-3, with 8 bases fitting TRBD1. This CDR3 is built from 16 residues. Germline V gives CDR1 SGDLS, CDR2 YYNGEE. V shed 4 bases and J 4 bases; nucleotides not matched to a gene: 10.

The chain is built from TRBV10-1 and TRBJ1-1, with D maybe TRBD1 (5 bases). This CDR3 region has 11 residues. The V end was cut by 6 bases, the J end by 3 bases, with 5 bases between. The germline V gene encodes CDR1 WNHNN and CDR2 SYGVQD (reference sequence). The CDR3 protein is CASRGDTEAFF. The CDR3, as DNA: TGCGCCAGCAGAGGGGACACTGAAGCTTTCTTT.

CDR3 in DNA: TGTGCCAGCAGCTATTCGACAGGGGGCGAGCAGTACTTC. This sequence encodes CASSYSTGGEQYF. The chain couples TRBV3-1 (or the pseudogene TRBV3-2) to TRBJ2-7, with 9 bases identical to TRBD1. V gave up 5 bases and J gave up 6 bases; unmatched junction bases: 5. Germline V lookup: CDR1 LGHDT, CDR2 YNNKEL (reference sequence). The CDR3 is 13 residues long.

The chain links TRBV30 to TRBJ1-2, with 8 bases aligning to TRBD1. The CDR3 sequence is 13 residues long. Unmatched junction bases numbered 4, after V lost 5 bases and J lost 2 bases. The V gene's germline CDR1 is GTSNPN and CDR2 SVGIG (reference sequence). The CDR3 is CAWATGDNYGYTF. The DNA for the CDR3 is TGTGCCTGGGCGACAGGGGACAACTATGGCTACACCTTC.

CDR3: CASSLENRGPSYEQYF. In DNA, the CDR3 is TGCGCCAGCAGCTTGGAAAACAGGGGCCCTTCCTACGAGCAGTACTTC. V and J are TRBV5-1 and TRBJ2-7; TRBD1 matches at 7 bases. Germline lookup yields CDR1 SGHRS and CDR2 YFSETQ. CDR3 length: 16 residues. Trimming took 0 bases from V and 1 from J; bases not matched to a gene: 7.

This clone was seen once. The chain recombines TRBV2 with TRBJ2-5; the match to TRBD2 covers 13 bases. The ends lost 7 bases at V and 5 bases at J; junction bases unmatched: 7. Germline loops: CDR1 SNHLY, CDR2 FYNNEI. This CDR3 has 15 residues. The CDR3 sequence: CASIKTSGGAETQYF. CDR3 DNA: TGTGCCAGCATTAAAACTAGCGGGGGGGCCGAGACCCAGTACTTC.

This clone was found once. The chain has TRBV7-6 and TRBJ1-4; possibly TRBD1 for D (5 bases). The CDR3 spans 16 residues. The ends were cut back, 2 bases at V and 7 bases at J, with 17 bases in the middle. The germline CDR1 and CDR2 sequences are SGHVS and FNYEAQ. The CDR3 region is CASSLPGRQAGEKLFF. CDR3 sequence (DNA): TGTGCCAGCAGCTTACCGGGACGGCAAGCGGGTGAAAAACTGTTTTTT.

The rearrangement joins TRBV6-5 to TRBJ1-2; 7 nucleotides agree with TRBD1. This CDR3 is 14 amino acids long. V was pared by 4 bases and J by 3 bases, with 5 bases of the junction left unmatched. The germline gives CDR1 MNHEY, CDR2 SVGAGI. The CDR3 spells CASSSWTGHYGYTF. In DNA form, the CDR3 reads TGTGCCAGCAGTTCTTGGACAGGCCACTATGGCTACACCTTC.